Each of the 6 T cell receptor beta chains below was sequenced from the same sample in a study of T cell clonotyping in hematopoietic cell transplantation. Time point of the sample: recipient sample about 28 days before transplant, after cytoreduction. Repertoires were generated with immunoSEQ multiplex PCR, while TCRdb's copy carries only in-frame clones and drops some. The sample contains roughly 28,000 clones, roughly 91% of which appear only once. The sample consisted of peripheral blood mononuclear cells, taken before stem cell transplant. Receptor source: a middle-aged man with acute myeloid leukemia. Some clones in this sample may be carry-over from other donors' samples.

The chain couples TRBV7-2 to TRBJ2-7; no clear D. Germline values: CDR1 SGHTA, CDR2 FQGNSA. The length of the CDR3 is 14 residues. Between the trimmed V and J ends, which lost 2 bases and 0 bases, there was a span of 8 bases. CDR3 sequence reads: CASSLTGFSYEQYF. CDR3 in DNA: TGTGCCAGCAGCTTAACGGGTTTCTCCTACGAGCAGTACTTC.

This chain links TRBV18 with TRBJ2-5; tentative D call: TRBD2 (6 bases). V was shortened by 6 bases and J by 2 bases, with 13 bases between the two germline ends. The CDR3 loop spans 14 amino acids. The germline V gene encodes CDR1 KGHSH and CDR2 LQKENI. The CDR3 DNA reads as TGTGCCAGCTCCTTTTATGGGGGGCAAGAGACCCAGTACTTC. Protein product: CASSFYGGQETQYF. The entire variable domain, with the rest obtained from reference TRBV18 and TRBJ2-5, is as follows: NAGVMQNPRHLVRRRGQEARLRCSPMKGHSHVYWYRQLPEEGLKFMVYLQKENIIDESGMPKERFSAEFPKEGPSILRIQQVVRGDSAAYFCASSFYGGQETQYFGPGTRLLVL.

The chain couples TRBV29-1 to TRBJ2-1; D is unresolved. The V gene lost 1 base and the J gene lost 6 bases, with 7 bases spanning the gap. CDR1 is SQVTM, CDR2 ANQGSEA, per germline. The length of the CDR3 is 12 residues. The CDR3 protein is CSVEVRRNEQFF. In DNA form, the CDR3 reads TGCAGCGTTGAAGTGCGTCGCAATGAGCAGTTCTTC.

The J gene is TRBJ2-5, the V gene TRBV5-1; 9 bases fit TRBD1. J lost 4 bases, V lost 3 bases, and 4 bases had no gene match. The CDR3 is made up of 14 amino acids. Germline values: CDR1 SGHRS, CDR2 YFSETQ. The CDR3 DNA sequence: TGCGCCAGCAGCTCCCCGGACAGGGGAGAGACCCAGTACTTC. This gives the protein CASSSPDRGETQYF.

The gene calls are TRBV27 and TRBJ2-1; D gene uncertain. The CDR3 has 12 amino acids. The germline V gene encodes CDR1 MNHEY and CDR2 SMNVEV (reference sequence). Deletions cut 8 bases from V and 6 bases from J, with 11 bases between. The CDR3 here is CASGQDGNEQFF. Here the CDR3 DNA reads TGTGCCAGCGGGCAGGATGGCAATGAGCAGTTCTTC.

V gene TRBV27 combines with J gene TRBJ2-7; 10 bases are a match to TRBD2. CDR3 length equals 16 residues. Germline V CDR1 and CDR2: MNHEY, SMNVEV (reference sequence). The junction had 13 bases not matched to a gene; V was cut back by 6 bases and J by 5 bases. DNA of the CDR3: TGTGCCAGCAGAAAACCCCCCGGGACTAGCGACCACGAGCAGTACTTC. It yields the protein CASRKPPGTSDHEQYF.